The present T cell receptor (beta chain) was sequenced within a study of T cell changes during pregnancy in multiple sclerosis. Assay used: immunoSEQ multiplex PCR; TCRdb lists only in-frame clones, some missing. The sample has some 100,000 clones, about 92% seen once. The CDR3 contains 15 residues. Germline lookup yields CDR1 MNHEY and CDR2 SVGAGI. Germline trimming cut 6 bases from V and 10 bases from J; bases unmatched to any gene: 10. In this sample, this clone turned up once. The material was peripheral blood, obtained after pregnancy. The receptor comes from a female donor with multiple sclerosis, enrolled in a pregnancy study. The V and J genes are TRBV6-5 and TRBJ1-6, with 9 bases matching TRBD1. The CDR3 DNA is TGTGCCAGCAGAGCCGGGACAGGGACGGGCTCACCCCTCCACTTT. Its protein is CASRAGTGTGSPLHF.